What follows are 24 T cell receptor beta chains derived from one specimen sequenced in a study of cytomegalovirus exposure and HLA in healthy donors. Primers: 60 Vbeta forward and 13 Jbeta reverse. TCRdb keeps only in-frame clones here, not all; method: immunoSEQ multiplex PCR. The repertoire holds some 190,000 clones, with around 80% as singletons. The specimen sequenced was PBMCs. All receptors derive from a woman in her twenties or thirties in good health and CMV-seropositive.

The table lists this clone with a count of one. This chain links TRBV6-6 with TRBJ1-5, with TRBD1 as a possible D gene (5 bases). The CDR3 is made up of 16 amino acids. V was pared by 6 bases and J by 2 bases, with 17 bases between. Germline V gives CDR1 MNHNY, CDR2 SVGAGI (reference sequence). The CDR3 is CASRPRVGEGNQPQHF. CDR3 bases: TGTGCCAGCAGACCACGGGTAGGGGAGGGCAATCAGCCCCAGCATTTT.

Here the CDR3 reads CSVIRDRGPTDTQYF. Written as DNA, the CDR3 is TGCAGCGTCATCCGGGACAGGGGGCCGACAGATACGCAGTATTTT. This sequence joins TRBV29-1 and TRBJ2-3; 12 bases map to TRBD1. Germline V gene lookup returns CDR1 SQVTM and CDR2 ANQGSEA. V dropped 6 bases and J dropped 3; count of bases not matched to a gene: 7. This CDR3 spans 15 amino acids.

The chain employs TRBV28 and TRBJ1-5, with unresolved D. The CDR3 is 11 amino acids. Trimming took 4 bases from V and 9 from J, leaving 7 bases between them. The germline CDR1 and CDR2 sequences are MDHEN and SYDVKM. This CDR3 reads CASSSARPQHF. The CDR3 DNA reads TGTGCCAGCAGTTCCGCGAGGCCCCAGCATTTT.

The CDR3 nucleotides read TGTGCCAGCAGTTACTCGGCCCATAACTATGGCTACACCTTC. This sequence encodes CASSYSAHNYGYTF. The chain employs TRBV6-5 and TRBJ1-2; D not certain. The CDR3 loop spans 14 amino acids. Trimming left V 0 bases short and J 1 base short, with 6 bases between. CDR1 and CDR2 (germline): MNHEY, SVGAGI.

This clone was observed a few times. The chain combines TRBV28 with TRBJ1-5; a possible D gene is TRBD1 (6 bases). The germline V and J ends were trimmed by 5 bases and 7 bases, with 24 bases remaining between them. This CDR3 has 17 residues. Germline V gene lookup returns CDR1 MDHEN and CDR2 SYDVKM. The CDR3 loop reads CASSQKTGRLGRQPQHF. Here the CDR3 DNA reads TGTGCCAGCAGTCAGAAGACAGGTAGGTTAGGGAGACAGCCCCAGCATTTT. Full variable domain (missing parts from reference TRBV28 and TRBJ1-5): DVKVTQSSRYLVKRTGEKVFLECVQDMDHENMFWYRQDPGLGLRLIYFSYDVKMKEKGDIPEGYSVSREKKERFSLILESASTNQTSMYLCASSQKTGRLGRQPQHFGDGTRLSIL.

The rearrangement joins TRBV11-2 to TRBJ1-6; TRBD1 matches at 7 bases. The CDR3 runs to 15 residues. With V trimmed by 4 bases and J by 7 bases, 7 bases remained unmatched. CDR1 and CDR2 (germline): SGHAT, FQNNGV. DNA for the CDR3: TGTGCCAGCAGCTCCGCCGGGACAGAAAATTCACCCCTCCACTTT. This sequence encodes CASSSAGTENSPLHF.

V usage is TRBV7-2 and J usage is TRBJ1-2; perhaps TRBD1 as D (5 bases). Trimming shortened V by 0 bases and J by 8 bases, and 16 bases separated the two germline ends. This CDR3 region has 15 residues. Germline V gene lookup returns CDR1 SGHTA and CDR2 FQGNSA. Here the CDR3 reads CASSLALKQGSGYTF. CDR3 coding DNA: TGTGCCAGCAGCTTAGCGCTAAAGCAGGGCTCAGGCTACACCTTC.

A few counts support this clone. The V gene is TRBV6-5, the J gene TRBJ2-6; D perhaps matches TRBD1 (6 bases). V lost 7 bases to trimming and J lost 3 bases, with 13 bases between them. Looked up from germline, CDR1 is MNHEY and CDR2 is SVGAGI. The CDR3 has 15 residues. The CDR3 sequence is CASNNRVGGANVLTF. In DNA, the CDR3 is TGTGCCAGCAACAACAGGGTTGGTGGGGCCAACGTCCTGACTTTC.

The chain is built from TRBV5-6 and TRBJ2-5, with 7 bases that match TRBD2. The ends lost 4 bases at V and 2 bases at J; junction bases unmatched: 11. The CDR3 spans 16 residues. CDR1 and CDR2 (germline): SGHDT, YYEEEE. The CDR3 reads CASSRDYLLGQETQYF. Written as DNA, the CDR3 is TGTGCCAGCAGCCGGGACTACCTGTTGGGGCAAGAGACCCAGTACTTC. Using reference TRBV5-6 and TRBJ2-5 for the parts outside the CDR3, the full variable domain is DAGVTQSPTHLIKTRGQQVTLRCSPKSGHDTVSWYQQALGQGPQFIFQYYEEEERQRGNFPDRFSGHQFPNYSSELNVNALLLGDSALYLCASSRDYLLGQETQYFGPGTRLLVL.

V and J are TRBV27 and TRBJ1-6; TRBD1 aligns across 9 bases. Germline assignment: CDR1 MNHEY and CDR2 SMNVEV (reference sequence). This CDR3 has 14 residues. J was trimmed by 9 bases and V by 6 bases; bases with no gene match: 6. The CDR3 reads CASRWGTGLSPLHF. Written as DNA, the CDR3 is TGTGCCAGCAGGTGGGGGACAGGGCTTTCACCCCTCCACTTT.

CDR3 nucleotide sequence: TGTGCCAGCAGCTTAAGCGCCAGGTCGGGGGGGCAGTACTTC. Its translation: CASSLSARSGGQYF. The chain carries TRBV7-9 and TRBJ2-7, with 7 nucleotides matching TRBD2. Germline CDR1 and CDR2: SEHNR and FQNEAQ (reference sequence). The ends lost 2 bases at V and 9 bases at J; junction bases unmatched: 10. CDR3 length: 14 amino acids. The whole variable domain, filled in from reference TRBV7-9 and TRBJ2-7, reads DTGVSQNPRHKITKRGQNVTFRCDPISEHNRLYWYRQTLGQGPEFLTYFQNEAQLEKSRLLSDRFSAERPKGSFSTLEIQRTEQGDSAMYLCASSLSARSGGQYFGPGTRLTVT.

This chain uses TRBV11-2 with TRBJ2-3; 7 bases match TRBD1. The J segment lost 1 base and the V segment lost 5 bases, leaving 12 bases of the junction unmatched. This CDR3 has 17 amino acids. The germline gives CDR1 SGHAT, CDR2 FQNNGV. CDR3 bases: TGTGCCAGCAGCCGAAGGGGGCGACAGGCGCGCACAGATACGCAGTATTTT. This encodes CASSRRGRQARTDTQYF.

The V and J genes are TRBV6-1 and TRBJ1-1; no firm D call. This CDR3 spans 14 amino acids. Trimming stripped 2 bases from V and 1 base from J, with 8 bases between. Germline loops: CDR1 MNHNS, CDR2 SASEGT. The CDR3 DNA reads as TGTGCCAGCAGTGAATTTCCAGGGAACACTGAAGCTTTCTTT. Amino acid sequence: CASSEFPGNTEAFF.

Here the CDR3 reads CASSPGGGQETQYF. CDR3 nucleotides: TGCGCCAGCTCCCCAGGCGGGGGGCAAGAGACCCAGTACTTC. The genes are TRBV10-2 and TRBJ2-5; 8 bases fit TRBD2. This CDR3 spans 14 amino acids. CDR1 WSHSY and CDR2 SAAADI come from the germline V gene. V shed 8 bases, J shed 2 bases, and the junction held 7 bases outside the gene matches.

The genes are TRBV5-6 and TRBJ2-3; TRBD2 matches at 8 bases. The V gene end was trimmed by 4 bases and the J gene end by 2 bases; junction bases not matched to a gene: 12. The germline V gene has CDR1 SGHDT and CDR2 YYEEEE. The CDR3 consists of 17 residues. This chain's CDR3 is CASSPGGRGGYTDTQYF. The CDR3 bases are TGTGCCAGCAGCCCGGGGGGGAGGGGGGGTTACACAGATACGCAGTATTTT.

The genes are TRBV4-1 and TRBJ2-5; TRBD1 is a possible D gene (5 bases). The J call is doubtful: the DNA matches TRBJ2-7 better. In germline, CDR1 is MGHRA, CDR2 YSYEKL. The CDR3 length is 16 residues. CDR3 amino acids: CASSQEGRNRSYEQYF. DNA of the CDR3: TGCGCCAGCAGCCAAGAGGGGCGGAACCGCTCCTACGAGCAGTACTTC.

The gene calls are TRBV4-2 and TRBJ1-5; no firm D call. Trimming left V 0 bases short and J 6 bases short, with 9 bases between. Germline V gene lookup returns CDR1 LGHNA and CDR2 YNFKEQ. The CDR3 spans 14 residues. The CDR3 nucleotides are TGTGCCAGCAGCCAAGAAGAAACGGGTCAGCCCCAGCATTTT. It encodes CASSQEETGQPQHF.

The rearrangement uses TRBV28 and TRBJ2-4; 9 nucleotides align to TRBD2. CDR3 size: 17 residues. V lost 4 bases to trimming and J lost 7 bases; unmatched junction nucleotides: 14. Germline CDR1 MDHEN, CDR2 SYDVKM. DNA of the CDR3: TGTGCCAGCAGTTCCCCGGCTAGCGGGGATTTTTGGAACATTCAGTACTTC. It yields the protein CASSSPASGDFWNIQYF.

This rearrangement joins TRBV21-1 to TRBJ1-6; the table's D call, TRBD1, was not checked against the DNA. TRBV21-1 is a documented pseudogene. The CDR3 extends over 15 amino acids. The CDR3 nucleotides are TGTGCCAGCCAGGGGACAGGGGGCGTTTATTCACCCCTCCACTTT. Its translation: CASQGTGGVYSPLHF.

CDR3 DNA: TGTGCCAGCAGCCCCCGACTAGCGGGCCTCAATGAGCAGTTCTTC. Translation: CASSPRLAGLNEQFF. The chain combines TRBV27 with TRBJ2-1; TRBD2 aligns across 10 bases. CDR3 length: 15 amino acids. Germline-derived CDR1 and CDR2 are MNHEY and SMNVEV (reference sequence). The junction had 8 bases not matched to a gene; V was cut back by 6 bases and J by 6 bases.

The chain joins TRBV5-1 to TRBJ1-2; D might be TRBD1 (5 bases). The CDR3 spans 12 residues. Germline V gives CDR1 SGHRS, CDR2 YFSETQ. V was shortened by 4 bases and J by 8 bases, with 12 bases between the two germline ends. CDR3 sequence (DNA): TGCGCCAGCAGCCTCAGGGATTCAGGCTACACCTTC. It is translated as CASSLRDSGYTF.

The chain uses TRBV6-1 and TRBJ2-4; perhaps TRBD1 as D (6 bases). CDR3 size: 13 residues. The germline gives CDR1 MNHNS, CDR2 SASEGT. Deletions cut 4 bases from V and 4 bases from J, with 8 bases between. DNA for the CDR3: TGTGCCAGCAGTGTACAGGGTAAAAACATTCAGTACTTC. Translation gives CASSVQGKNIQYF.

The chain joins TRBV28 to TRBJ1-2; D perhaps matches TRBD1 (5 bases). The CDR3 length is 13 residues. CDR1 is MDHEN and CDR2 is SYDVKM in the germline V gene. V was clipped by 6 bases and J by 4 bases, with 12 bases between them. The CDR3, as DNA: TGTGCCAGCAGGGCAGGGAATTCCTATGGCTACACCTTC. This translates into CASRAGNSYGYTF.

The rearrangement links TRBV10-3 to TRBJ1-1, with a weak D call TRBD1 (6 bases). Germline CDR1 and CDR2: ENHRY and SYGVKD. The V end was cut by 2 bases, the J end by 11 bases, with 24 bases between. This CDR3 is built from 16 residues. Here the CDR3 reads CAISEPRLGRGGWAFF. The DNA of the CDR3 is TGTGCCATCAGTGAGCCCCGCCTAGGCAGGGGAGGGTGGGCTTTCTTT.